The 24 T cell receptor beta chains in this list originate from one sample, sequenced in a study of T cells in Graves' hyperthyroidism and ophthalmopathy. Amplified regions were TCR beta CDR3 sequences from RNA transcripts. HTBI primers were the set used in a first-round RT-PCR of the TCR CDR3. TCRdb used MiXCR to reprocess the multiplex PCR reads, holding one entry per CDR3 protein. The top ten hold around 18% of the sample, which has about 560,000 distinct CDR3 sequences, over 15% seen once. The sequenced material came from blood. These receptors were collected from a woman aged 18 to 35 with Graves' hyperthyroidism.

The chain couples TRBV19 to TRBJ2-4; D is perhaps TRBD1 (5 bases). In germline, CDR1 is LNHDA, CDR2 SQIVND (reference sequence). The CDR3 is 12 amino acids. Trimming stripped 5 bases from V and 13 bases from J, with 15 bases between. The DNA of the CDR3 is TGTGCCAGTAGTTTTGACAGAGAAAGACAGTACTTC. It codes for CASSFDRERQYF.

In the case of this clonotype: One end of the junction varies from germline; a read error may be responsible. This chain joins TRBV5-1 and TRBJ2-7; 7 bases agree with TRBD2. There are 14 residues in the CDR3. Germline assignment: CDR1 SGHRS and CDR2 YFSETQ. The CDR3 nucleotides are TGTGCCAGCAGGGCCCTAGCGGAGCGGAACGAGCAGTACTTC. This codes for CASRALAERNEQYF. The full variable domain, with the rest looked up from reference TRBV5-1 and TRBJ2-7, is KAGVTQTPRYLIKTRGQQVTLSCSPISGHRSVSWYQQTPGQGLQFLFEYFSETQRNKGNFPGRFSGRQFSNSRSEMNVSTLELGDSALYLCASRALAERNEQYFGPGTRLTVT.

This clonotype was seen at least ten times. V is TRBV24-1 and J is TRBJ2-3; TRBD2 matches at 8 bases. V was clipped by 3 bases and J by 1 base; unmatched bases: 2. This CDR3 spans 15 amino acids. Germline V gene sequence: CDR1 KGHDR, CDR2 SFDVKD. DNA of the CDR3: TGTGCCACCAGTGATATGACTAGCGGCACAGATACGCAGTATTTT. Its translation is CATSDMTSGTDTQYF.

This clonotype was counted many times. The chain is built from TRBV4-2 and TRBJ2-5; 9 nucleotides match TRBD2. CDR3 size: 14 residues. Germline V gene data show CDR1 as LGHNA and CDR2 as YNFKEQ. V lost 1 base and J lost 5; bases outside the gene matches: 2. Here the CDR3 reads CASSQGTSAETQYF. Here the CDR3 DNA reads TGTGCCAGCAGCCAAGGGACTAGCGCGGAGACCCAGTACTTC.

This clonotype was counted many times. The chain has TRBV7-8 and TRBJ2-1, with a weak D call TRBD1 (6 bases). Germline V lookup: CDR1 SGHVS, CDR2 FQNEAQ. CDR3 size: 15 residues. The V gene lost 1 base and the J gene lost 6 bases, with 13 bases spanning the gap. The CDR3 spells CASSLEGGDLNEQFF. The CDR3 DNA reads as TGTGCCAGCAGCTTAGAAGGGGGAGACCTCAATGAGCAGTTCTTC.

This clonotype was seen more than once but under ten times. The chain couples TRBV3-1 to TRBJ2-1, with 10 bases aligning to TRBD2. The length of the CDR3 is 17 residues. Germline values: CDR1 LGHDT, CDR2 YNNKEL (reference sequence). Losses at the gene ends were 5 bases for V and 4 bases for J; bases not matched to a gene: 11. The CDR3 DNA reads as TGTGCCAGCAGCTACCGCAATCCTAGCGGGAGTTACAATGAGCAGTTCTTC. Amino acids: CASSYRNPSGSYNEQFF.

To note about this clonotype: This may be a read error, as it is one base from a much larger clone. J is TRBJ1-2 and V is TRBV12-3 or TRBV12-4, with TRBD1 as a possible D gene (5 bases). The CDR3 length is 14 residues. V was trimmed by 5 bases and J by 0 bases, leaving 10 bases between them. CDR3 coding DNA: TGTGCCAGCAGTCACCTAGGGGCTAACTATGGCTACACCTTC. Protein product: CASSHLGANYGYTF.

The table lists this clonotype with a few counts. The DNA for the CDR3 is TGTGCCAGCAGCGTAAGCGGGGGACAGAGTTATAATTCACCCCTCCACTTT. This sequence encodes CASSVSGGQSYNSPLHF. V gene TRBV9 combines with J gene TRBJ1-6, with 7 bases matching TRBD1. Germline lookup yields CDR1 SGDLS and CDR2 YYNGEE. The V and J ends lost 1 base and 4 bases, in that order; junction bases with no gene match: 8. The CDR3 spans 17 residues.

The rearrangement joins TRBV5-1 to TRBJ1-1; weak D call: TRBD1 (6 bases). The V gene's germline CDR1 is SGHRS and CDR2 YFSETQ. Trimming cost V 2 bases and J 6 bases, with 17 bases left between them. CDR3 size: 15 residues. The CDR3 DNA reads TGCGCCAGCAGCTTAGGGGGGCAGGGTGGGGCTGAAGCTTTCTTT. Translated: CASSLGGQGGAEAFF. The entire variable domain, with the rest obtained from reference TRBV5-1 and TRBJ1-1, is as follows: KAGVTQTPRYLIKTRGQQVTLSCSPISGHRSVSWYQQTPGQGLQFLFEYFSETQRNKGNFPGRFSGRQFSNSRSEMNVSTLELGDSALYLCASSLGGQGGAEAFFGQGTRLTVV.

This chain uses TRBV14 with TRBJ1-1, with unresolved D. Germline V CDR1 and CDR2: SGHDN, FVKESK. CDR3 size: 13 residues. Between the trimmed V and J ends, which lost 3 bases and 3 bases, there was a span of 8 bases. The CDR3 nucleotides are TGTGCCAGCAGCCACGGTTGGCACACTGAAGCTTTCTTT. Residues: CASSHGWHTEAFF.

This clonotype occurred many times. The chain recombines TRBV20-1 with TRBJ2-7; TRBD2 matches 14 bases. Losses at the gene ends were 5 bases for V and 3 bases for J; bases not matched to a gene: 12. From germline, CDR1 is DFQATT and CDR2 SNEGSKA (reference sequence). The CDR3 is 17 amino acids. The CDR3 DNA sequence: TGCAGTGCTTACCTCGGGACTAGCGGGAGATCAGACTACGAGCAGTACTTC. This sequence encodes CSAYLGTSGRSDYEQYF.

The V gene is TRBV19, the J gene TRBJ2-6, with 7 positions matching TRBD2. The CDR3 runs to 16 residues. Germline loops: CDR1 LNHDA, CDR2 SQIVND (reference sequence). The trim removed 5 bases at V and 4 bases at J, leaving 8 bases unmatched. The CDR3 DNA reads TGTGCCAGTAGTCGGGGGGAGTCGGCGGGGGCCAACGTCCTGACTTTC. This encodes CASSRGESAGANVLTF.

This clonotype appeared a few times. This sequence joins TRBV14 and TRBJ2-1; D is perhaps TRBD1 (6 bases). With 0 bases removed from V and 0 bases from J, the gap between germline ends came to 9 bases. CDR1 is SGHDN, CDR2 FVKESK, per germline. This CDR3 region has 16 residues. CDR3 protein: CASSQDTGSSYNEQFF. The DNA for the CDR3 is TGTGCCAGCAGCCAAGATACAGGGAGCTCCTACAATGAGCAGTTCTTC.

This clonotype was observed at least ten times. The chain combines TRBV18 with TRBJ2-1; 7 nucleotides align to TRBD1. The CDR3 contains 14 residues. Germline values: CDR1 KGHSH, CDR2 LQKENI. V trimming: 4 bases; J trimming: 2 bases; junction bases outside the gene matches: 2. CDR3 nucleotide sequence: TGTGCCAGCTCACGGGGGACAGCCTACAATGAGCAGTTCTTC. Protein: CASSRGTAYNEQFF.

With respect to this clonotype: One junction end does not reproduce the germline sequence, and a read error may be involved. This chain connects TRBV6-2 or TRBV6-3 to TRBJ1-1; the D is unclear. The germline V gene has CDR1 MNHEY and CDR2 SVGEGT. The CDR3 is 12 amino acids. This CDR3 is CAGSDPNTEAFF. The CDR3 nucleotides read TGTGCCGGCAGCGACCCGAACACTGAAGCTTTCTTT.

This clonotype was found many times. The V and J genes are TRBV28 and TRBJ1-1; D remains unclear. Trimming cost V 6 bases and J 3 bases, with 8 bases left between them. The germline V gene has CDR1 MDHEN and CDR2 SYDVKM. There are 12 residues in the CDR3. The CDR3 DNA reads TGTGCCAGCAGCCCGCGGGACACTGAAGCTTTCTTT. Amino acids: CASSPRDTEAFF.

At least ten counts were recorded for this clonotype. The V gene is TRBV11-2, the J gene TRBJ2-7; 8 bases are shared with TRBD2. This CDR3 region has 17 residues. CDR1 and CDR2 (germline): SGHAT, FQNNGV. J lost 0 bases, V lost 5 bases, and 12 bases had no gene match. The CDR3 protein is CASSPFLMAGGSYEQYF. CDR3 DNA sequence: TGTGCCAGCAGCCCCTTTTTAATGGCGGGAGGCTCCTACGAGCAGTACTTC. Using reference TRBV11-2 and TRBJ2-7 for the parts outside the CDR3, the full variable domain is EAGVAQSPRYKIIEKRQSVAFWCNPISGHATLYWYQQILGQGPKLLIQFQNNGVVDDSQLPKDRFSAERLKGVDSTLKIQPAKLEDSAVYLCASSPFLMAGGSYEQYFGPGTRLTVT.

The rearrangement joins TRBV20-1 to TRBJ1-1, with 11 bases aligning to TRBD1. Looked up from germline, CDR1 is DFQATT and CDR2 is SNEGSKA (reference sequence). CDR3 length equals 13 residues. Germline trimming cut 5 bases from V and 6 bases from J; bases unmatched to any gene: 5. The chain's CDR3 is CSALRTGGPEAFF. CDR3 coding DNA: TGCAGTGCTTTACGGACAGGGGGCCCTGAAGCTTTCTTT.

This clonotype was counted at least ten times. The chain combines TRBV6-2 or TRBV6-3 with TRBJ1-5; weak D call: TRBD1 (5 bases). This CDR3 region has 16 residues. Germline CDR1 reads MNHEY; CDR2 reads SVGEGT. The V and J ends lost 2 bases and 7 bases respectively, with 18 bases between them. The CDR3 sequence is CASSYGAGWESQPQHF. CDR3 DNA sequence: TGTGCCAGCAGTTACGGGGCAGGGTGGGAATCCCAGCCCCAGCATTTT.

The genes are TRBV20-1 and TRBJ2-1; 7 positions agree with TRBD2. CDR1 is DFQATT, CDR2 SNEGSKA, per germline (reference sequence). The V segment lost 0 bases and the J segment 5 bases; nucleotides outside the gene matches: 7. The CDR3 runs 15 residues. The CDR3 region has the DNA TGCAGTGCTAGAGATTGGACTAGTCTTGACAATGAGCAGTTCTTC. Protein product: CSARDWTSLDNEQFF.

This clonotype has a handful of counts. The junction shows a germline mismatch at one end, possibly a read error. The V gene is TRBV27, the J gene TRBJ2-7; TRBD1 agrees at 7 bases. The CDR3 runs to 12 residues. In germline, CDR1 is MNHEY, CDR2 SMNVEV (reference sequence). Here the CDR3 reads CVSSLTGDEQYF. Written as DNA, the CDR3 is TGTGTCAGCAGTTTAACAGGGGATGAGCAGTACTTC.

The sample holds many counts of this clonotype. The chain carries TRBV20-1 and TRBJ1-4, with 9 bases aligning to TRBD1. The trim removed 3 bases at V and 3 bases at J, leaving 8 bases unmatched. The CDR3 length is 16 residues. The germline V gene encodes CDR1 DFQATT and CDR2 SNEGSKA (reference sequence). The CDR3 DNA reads TGCAGTGCTAGGGGGACAGGGAAGATACCTAATGAAAAACTGTTTTTT. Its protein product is CSARGTGKIPNEKLFF.

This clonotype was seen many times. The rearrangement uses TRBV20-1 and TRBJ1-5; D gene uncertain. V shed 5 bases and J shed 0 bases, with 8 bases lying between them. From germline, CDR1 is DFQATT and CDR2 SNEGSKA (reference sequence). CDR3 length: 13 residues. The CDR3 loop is CSAVNYSNQPQHF. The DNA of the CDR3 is TGCAGTGCTGTAAACTATAGCAATCAGCCCCAGCATTTT.

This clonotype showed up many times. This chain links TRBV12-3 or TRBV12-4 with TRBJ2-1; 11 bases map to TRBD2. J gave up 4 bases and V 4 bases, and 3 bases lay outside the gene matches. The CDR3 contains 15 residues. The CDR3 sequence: CASSSTSGKYNEQFF. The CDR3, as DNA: TGTGCCAGCAGTTCGACTAGCGGGAAATACAATGAGCAGTTCTTC.